Here is one T cell receptor (beta chain) with its context. The entry originates in a study of blood T cell repertoires in COVID-19. Produced via immunoSEQ multiplex PCR; TCRdb's table is partial and in-frame only. The table includes 140,000 to 150,000 clones, 80% detected once. Deletions cut 2 bases from V and 2 bases from J, with 9 bases between. There are 14 residues in the CDR3. The germline gives CDR1 KGHSH, CDR2 LQKENI. The sample consisted of peripheral blood. The chain couples TRBV18 to TRBJ1-1; D is ambiguous. The receptor was isolated from a man in his 70s who had recovered from COVID-19. CDR3 residues: CASSPGLGNTEAFF. The CDR3 DNA sequence: TGTGCCAGCTCACCAGGGTTGGGCAACACTGAAGCTTTCTTT.